Presented here are 16 T cell receptor beta chains from one specimen sequenced in a study of regulatory T cells in long-lasting Graves disease. Sequencing libraries for TCR beta were prepared with iRepertoire HTBI primers and Arm-PCR of CDR3 regions. TCRdb ran MiXCR on the multiplex PCR reads and lists one entry per CDR3 protein. The sample shows around 250,000 distinct CDR3 sequences, approximately 20% of them seen only once. Documented time point: newly diagnosed GD, antithyroid drugs for less than 3 months. There was RNA extracted from PBMCs, and the TCR library was made from it. These sequences were also reported in another study, on T cells in Graves' hyperthyroidism and ophthalmopathy.

The sample in question was peripheral blood mononuclear cells (PBMCs), obtained at new diagnosis, from a patient treated with antithyroid drugs. These TCRs come from a woman aged 30 to 39 with Graves disease.

This clonotype was seen at least ten times. The V and J genes are TRBV18 and TRBJ1-2, with D uncertain. CDR3 length: 13 amino acids. The germline V gene has CDR1 KGHSH and CDR2 LQKENI. Trimming removed 1 base from V and 2 bases from J, with 5 bases in between. CDR3 nucleotide sequence: TGTGCCAGCTCACCACAGGAAAACTATGGCTACACCTTC. Protein product: CASSPQENYGYTF.

The table lists this clonotype with many counts. The V call is TRBV18, the J call TRBJ2-7, with D possibly being TRBD1 (5 bases). With 2 bases removed from V and 4 bases from J, the gap between germline ends came to 12 bases. CDR1 and CDR2 from the germline V gene are KGHSH and LQKENI. This CDR3 has 14 amino acids. The CDR3 reads CASSPEKGSYEQYF. The CDR3 DNA reads as TGTGCCAGCTCACCAGAAAAGGGGTCGTACGAGCAGTACTTC.

This clonotype was detected ten times or more. V is TRBV6-1 and J is TRBJ1-3; D is undetermined. V lost 6 bases and J 0 bases, leaving 9 bases between the germline ends. CDR1 is MNHNS and CDR2 is SASEGT in the germline V gene. The CDR3 has 14 amino acids. CDR3 residues: CASRPGSSGNTIYF. The DNA for the CDR3 is TGTGCCAGCAGGCCGGGCTCCTCTGGAAACACCATATATTTT.

This clonotype came up many times. V usage is TRBV5-5 and J usage is TRBJ2-1; 10 nucleotides line up with TRBD2. The CDR3 has 16 residues. CDR1 and CDR2 (germline): SGHKS, YYEKEE (reference sequence). V lost 4 bases to trimming and J lost 6 bases; unmatched junction nucleotides: 10. Written as DNA, the CDR3 is TGTGCCAGCAGCCCGTCCTCAGCGGGGGGGCCCAATGAGCAGTTCTTC. Protein sequence: CASSPSSAGGPNEQFF. Looking up the rest from reference TRBV5-5 and TRBJ2-1 gives the full variable domain: DAGVTQSPTHLIKTRGQQVTLRCSPISGHKSVSWYQQVLGQGPQFIFQYYEKEERGRGNFPDRFSARQFPNYSSELNVNALLLGDSALYLCASSPSSAGGPNEQFFGPGTRLTVL.

This clonotype was recorded at least ten times. V and J are TRBV19 and TRBJ1-1; D is undetermined. The germline V gene has CDR1 LNHDA and CDR2 SQIVND (reference sequence). This CDR3 has 13 residues. Trimming shortened V by 2 bases and J by 13 bases, and 17 bases separated the two germline ends. The CDR3 bases are TGTGCCAGTAGTATATACGGTGGCTCCGGAGATTTCTTT. Encoded protein: CASSIYGGSGDFF.

This clonotype appeared many times. The genes are TRBV27 and TRBJ2-1, with 9 positions matching TRBD2. Trimming cost V 5 bases and J 10 bases; bases outside gene matches: 12. CDR3 length equals 15 residues. Germline V gene sequence: CDR1 MNHEY, CDR2 SMNVEV (reference sequence). This chain's CDR3 is CASSPNGLAREEQFF. The CDR3 nucleotides read TGTGCCAGCAGTCCAAACGGACTAGCGCGAGAGGAGCAGTTCTTC.

This chain joins TRBV6-2 or TRBV6-3 and TRBJ1-4; possible D gene TRBD1, 5 bases. The CDR3 has 14 amino acids. V gave up 10 bases and J gave up 3 bases, with 15 bases separating them. From germline, CDR1 is MNHEY and CDR2 SVGEGT. CDR3: CATSKWDSNEKLFF. In DNA, the CDR3 is TGTGCCACATCCAAGTGGGACTCTAATGAAAAACTGTTTTTT.

The V call is TRBV10-1, the J call TRBJ1-2, with D perhaps matching TRBD1 (5 bases). V shed 7 bases and J shed 4 bases, with 13 bases lying between them. The CDR3 is 13 residues long. Germline CDR1 is WNHNN and CDR2 is SYGVQD (reference sequence). CDR3 in amino acids: CASNPGGIYGYTF. CDR3 DNA sequence: TGCGCCAGCAACCCGGGGGGGATCTATGGCTACACCTTC.

This clonotype was detected many times. The rearrangement links TRBV12-3 or TRBV12-4 to TRBJ1-5; TRBD1 is a possible D gene (6 bases). V lost 1 base and J lost 7, with 14 bases in between. CDR3 length: 15 amino acids. The DNA of the CDR3 is TGTGCCAGCAGTTTAGGGGTGGGGGCTTGGCAGCCCCAGCATTTT. It is translated as CASSLGVGAWQPQHF.

This clonotype was counted many times. In DNA form, the CDR3 reads TGTGCCAGTAGCCCCCCAGGGGGCCTTGTGTACACTGAAGCTTTCTTT. Amino acids: CASSPPGGLVYTEAFF. This chain links TRBV19 with TRBJ1-1; 8 bases match TRBD1. After removal of 6 bases from V and 3 bases from J, the junction contained 12 bases not matched to a gene. This CDR3 spans 16 amino acids. CDR1 LNHDA and CDR2 SQIVND come from the germline V gene (reference sequence).

The V call is TRBV5-8, the J call TRBJ1-5; TRBD1 matches at 9 bases. Germline lookup yields CDR1 SGHTS and CDR2 YDEGEE. V gave up 3 bases and J gave up 5 bases; unmatched junction bases: 6. The CDR3 sequence is 15 residues long. This CDR3 is CASSSGTGKDQPQHF. CDR3 bases: TGTGCCAGCAGCTCCGGGACAGGGAAGGATCAGCCCCAGCATTTT. Looking up the rest from reference TRBV5-8 and TRBJ1-5 gives the full variable domain: EAGVTQSPTHLIKTRGQQATLRCSPISGHTSVYWYQQALGLGLQFLLWYDEGEERNRGNFPPRFSGRQFPNYSSELNVNALELEDSALYLCASSSGTGKDQPQHFGDGTRLSIL.

This clonotype has a count of ten or more. V usage is TRBV6-1 and J usage is TRBJ1-2, with D tentatively TRBD1 (5 bases). The V end was cut by 6 bases, the J end by 7 bases, with 18 bases between. This CDR3 contains 14 residues. Germline V gene data show CDR1 as MNHNS and CDR2 as SASEGT. The chain's CDR3 is CASRTDRVYPGYTF. CDR3 bases: TGTGCCAGCAGAACCGACAGAGTATATCCTGGCTACACCTTC.

This clonotype was seen repeatedly, ten times or more. The J gene is TRBJ2-3, the V gene TRBV3-1, with 7 bases lining up with TRBD2. The J segment lost 1 base and the V segment lost 6 bases, leaving 7 bases of the junction unmatched. The CDR3 has 15 amino acids. Germline-derived CDR1 and CDR2 are LGHDT and YNNKEL (reference sequence). In DNA, the CDR3 is TGTGCCAGCAGAAATGCTAGCGGACGCACAGATACGCAGTATTTT. Translating it yields CASRNASGRTDTQYF.

The rearrangement links TRBV7-9 to TRBJ2-2, with a weak D call TRBD1 (5 bases). The CDR3 runs to 15 residues. Trimming stripped 5 bases from V and 3 bases from J, with 13 bases between. Germline loops: CDR1 SEHNR, CDR2 FQNEAQ (reference sequence). CDR3 sequence: CASSEDTVDTGELFF. Here the CDR3 DNA reads TGTGCCAGCAGCGAGGACACTGTGGACACCGGGGAGCTGTTTTTT. Together with reference TRBV7-9 and TRBJ2-2, the CDR3 gives the full variable domain: DTGVSQNPRHKITKRGQNVTFRCDPISEHNRLYWYRQTLGQGPEFLTYFQNEAQLEKSRLLSDRFSAERPKGSFSTLEIQRTEQGDSAMYLCASSEDTVDTGELFFGEGSRLTVL.

This clonotype showed up just a few times. The J gene is TRBJ2-7, the V gene TRBV29-1, with TRBD1 identical over 8 bases. From germline, CDR1 is SQVTM and CDR2 ANQGSEA. The CDR3 contains 11 residues. The V segment lost 6 bases and the J segment 10 bases; nucleotides outside the gene matches: 8. DNA of the CDR3: TGCAGCGTGACCCACGGGACAGGACAGTACTTC. Translated, it gives CSVTHGTGQYF.

This clonotype was counted ten times or more. The rearrangement uses TRBV6-1 and TRBJ1-1; D uncertain. Trimming cost V 4 bases and J 5 bases, with 11 bases left between them. CDR1 is MNHNS, CDR2 SASEGT, per germline. The CDR3 extends over 13 amino acids. The CDR3 sequence: CASSVWTGTEAFF. In DNA, the CDR3 is TGTGCCAGCAGTGTCTGGACCGGGACTGAAGCTTTCTTT.